Described below is a single T cell receptor beta chain sequence and its context. Its antigen is as yet unknown. CD4+ T cells from unexposed donors were obtained before the COVID-19 pandemic (2011-2018). After 10 to 11 days of culture, CD4+ T cells were isolated. These data belong to a study of CD4 T cells in relation to SARS-CoV-2 and coronaviruses. TCRdb's table, derived via immunoSEQ multiplex PCR, lists solely in-frame clones and lacks some. The sample yields tens of thousands of clones, more than 70% seen once. The germline CDR1 and CDR2 sequences are SGHRS and YFSETQ. The CDR3 has 15 residues. Trimming stripped 5 bases from V and 0 bases from J, with 9 bases between.

The rearrangement joins TRBV5-1 to TRBJ2-6, with a possible D match to TRBD2 (5 bases). The sample was CD4+ T cells from PBMCs, cultured in vitro. The receptor was isolated from a human donor in good health. CDR3 sequence (DNA): TGCGCCAGCAGGACTGGGAGCTCTGGGGCCAACGTCCTGACTTTC. Translating gives CASRTGSSGANVLTF.